These 24 T cell receptor beta chains were all obtained from the same sample, sequenced in a study of early stage breast cancer tumors. The data were produced by immunoSEQ multiplex PCR, yet TCRdb's version contains in-frame clones alone and is incomplete. The data contain about 31,000 clones, 70% to 75% of them singletons. The sequencing sample was made of blood. The receptors originated from a person aged 40-50 years with breast cancer.

The chain couples TRBV29-1 to TRBJ2-1; TRBD2 matches at 9 bases. Trimming took 4 bases from V and 2 from J; bases not matched to a gene: 6. Germline CDR1 reads SQVTM; CDR2 reads ANQGSEA. This CDR3 has 15 residues. CDR3 in amino acids: CSVVASGEAYNEQFF. The CDR3 DNA follows: TGCAGCGTTGTGGCTAGCGGGGAAGCCTACAATGAGCAGTTCTTC.

The chain joins TRBV7-8 to TRBJ2-3; tentatively, D is TRBD1 or TRBD2 (5 bases each). The CDR3 consists of 16 residues. CDR1 and CDR2 (germline): SGHVS, FQNEAQ. Trimming cost V 4 bases and J 8 bases, with 22 bases left between them. The CDR3 DNA reads TGTGCCAGCAGCTCCCGTGGCCGGCAGGGCGGAGGTACGCAGTATTTT. Its protein is CASSSRGRQGGGTQYF.

The V call is TRBV11-2, the J call TRBJ2-7; possibly TRBD1 or TRBD2 for D (6 bases each). Germline CDR1 is SGHAT and CDR2 is FQNNGV. CDR3 size: 13 residues. V lost 3 bases to trimming and J lost 4 bases, with 10 bases between them. The CDR3 region has the DNA TGTGCCAGCAGCTTGACTAGGGGGTACGAGCAGTACTTC. Its translation: CASSLTRGYEQYF.

The rearrangement joins TRBV4-3 to TRBJ2-1, with a possible D match to TRBD2 (5 bases). The V and J ends lost 0 bases and 9 bases respectively, with 9 bases between them. Germline CDR1 and CDR2: LGHNA and YSLEER. The CDR3 consists of 13 residues. The CDR3 DNA reads TGCGCCAGCAGCCAAGATCGGGGTCGTGAGCAGTTCTTC. Translated, it gives CASSQDRGREQFF.

This clone was found once. The J gene is TRBJ2-3, the V gene TRBV11-3; TRBD2 might be the D (6 bases). V lost 7 bases and J lost 5, with 19 bases in between. The CDR3 extends over 15 amino acids. The germline V gene has CDR1 SGHNT and CDR2 YENEEA. In nucleotides, the CDR3 is TGTGCCAGCACCGATAGGGGACTCGGAGGAGATACGCAGTATTTT. It codes for CASTDRGLGGDTQYF.

The chain recombines TRBV30 with TRBJ1-6; 11 bases match TRBD1. There are 15 residues in the CDR3. The trim removed 2 bases at V and 7 bases at J, leaving 4 bases unmatched. Germline lookup yields CDR1 GTSNPN and CDR2 SVGIG (reference sequence). The CDR3 protein is CAWSRRTGGNSPLHF. The CDR3 coding sequence is TGTGCCTGGAGTCGACGGACAGGGGGCAATTCACCCCTCCACTTT.

This chain connects TRBV4-3 to TRBJ1-2; a weak D match, TRBD1 (6 bases). The CDR3 contains 16 residues. Looked up from germline, CDR1 is LGHNA and CDR2 is YSLEER. V was clipped by 0 bases and J by 4 bases, with 15 bases between them. CDR3 region: CASSQDWIQGGYGYTF. In nucleotides, the CDR3 is TGCGCCAGCAGCCAAGATTGGATACAGGGCGGCTATGGCTACACCTTC.

The genes are TRBV5-4 and TRBJ2-5; maybe TRBD1 (6 bases). The CDR3 spans 12 residues. V was cut by 9 bases and J by 5 bases, with 14 bases left in between. Germline V lookup: CDR1 SGHNT, CDR2 YYREEE (reference sequence). In DNA form, the CDR3 reads TGTGCCACACAACAGGGAATGGAGACCCAGTACTTC. It is translated as CATQQGMETQYF.

CDR3 sequence: CASGAGTGTEAFF. The CDR3 DNA reads as TGTGCTAGTGGTGCCGGGACAGGCACTGAAGCTTTCTTT. This rearrangement joins TRBV12-5 to TRBJ1-1; 8 bases match TRBD1. V shed 5 bases and J 4 bases; nucleotides not matched to a gene: 3. There are 13 residues in the CDR3. Looked up from germline, CDR1 is LGHNT and CDR2 is FRNRAP.

CDR3 sequence: CASSFGLAGGPFNEQFF. In DNA, the CDR3 is TGTGCCAGCAGCTTTGGACTAGCGGGAGGGCCGTTCAATGAGCAGTTCTTC. This chain uses TRBV11-3 with TRBJ2-1; 15 nucleotides agree with TRBD2. The junction had 6 bases not matched to a gene; V was cut back by 3 bases and J by 6 bases. This CDR3 contains 17 residues. Germline CDR1 is SGHNT and CDR2 is YENEEA.

This clone came up a few times. The J gene is TRBJ1-3, the V gene TRBV19; D is undetermined. The CDR3 spans 14 residues. Germline CDR1 reads LNHDA; CDR2 reads SQIVND (reference sequence). The germline V and J ends were trimmed by 7 bases and 0 bases, with 10 bases remaining between them. CDR3 protein: CASIAGSSGNTIYF. The CDR3 DNA reads as TGTGCCAGTATTGCCGGAAGCTCTGGAAACACCATATATTTT.

The genes are TRBV7-2 and TRBJ2-7; 9 nucleotides match TRBD1. The CDR3 spans 15 residues. V shed 6 bases, J shed 2 bases, and the junction held 8 bases outside the gene matches. Germline V gene lookup returns CDR1 SGHTA and CDR2 FQGNSA. CDR3 region: CASSKGRDRAYEQYF. The CDR3 DNA is TGTGCCAGCAGTAAAGGACGGGACAGGGCCTACGAGCAGTACTTC. Combining the CDR3 with reference TRBV7-2 and TRBJ2-7 gives the whole variable domain GAGVSQSPSNKVTEKGKDVELRCDPISGHTALYWYRQSLGQGLEFLIYFQGNSAPDKSGLPSDRFSAERTGGSVSTLTIQRTQQEDSAVYLCASSKGRDRAYEQYFGPGTRLTVT.

The rearrangement links TRBV18 to TRBJ2-7; TRBD1 matches 10 bases. The V gene's germline CDR1 is KGHSH and CDR2 LQKENI. The CDR3 is 18 residues long. The junction had 12 bases not matched to a gene; V was cut back by 4 bases and J by 0 bases. The CDR3 region has the DNA TGTGCCAGCTCACTCACCGGGACAGGGGTATCCAACTCCTACGAGCAGTACTTC. This codes for CASSLTGTGVSNSYEQYF.

This clone was observed a few times. The CDR3 DNA reads TGTGCCACCAGCAGAGATGTGCAGAACGAGCAGTACTTC. Translating it yields CATSRDVQNEQYF. The chain links TRBV15 to TRBJ2-7, with D unresolved. Germline values: CDR1 LNHNV, CDR2 YYDKDF (reference sequence). This CDR3 comprises 13 residues. V was pared by 0 bases and J by 5 bases, with 8 bases between.

This sequence joins TRBV6-5 and TRBJ2-3, with D perhaps TRBD2 (6 bases). In germline, CDR1 is MNHEY, CDR2 SVGAGI. Trimming cost V 7 bases and J 0 bases, with 11 bases left between them. The CDR3 is 14 amino acids. DNA for the CDR3: TGTGCCAGCAAACCGGGAGCTAGCACAGATACGCAGTATTTT. The encoded protein is CASKPGASTDTQYF.

This clone appeared a few times. The chain carries TRBV9 and TRBJ2-5, with D perhaps TRBD1 or TRBD2 (5 bases each). Germline CDR1 SGDLS, CDR2 YYNGEE. The CDR3 totals 13 residues. The ends were cut back, 0 bases at V and 6 bases at J, with 9 bases in the middle. CDR3 DNA: TGTGCCAGCAGCGTAGATCCGGGACAGACCCAGTACTTC. Protein sequence: CASSVDPGQTQYF.

The rearrangement joins TRBV7-2 to TRBJ2-7, with 8 bases lining up with TRBD1. The germline gives CDR1 SGHTA, CDR2 FQGNSA. This CDR3 is built from 14 residues. Germline trimming cut 4 bases from V and 3 bases from J; bases unmatched to any gene: 5. CDR3 DNA sequence: TGTGCCAGCAGCTACGGACAGGGCCTCTACGAGCAGTACTTC. It specifies CASSYGQGLYEQYF.

This clone has just a few counts. The genes are TRBV9 and TRBJ1-2, with TRBD1 identical over 8 bases. Germline V gene sequence: CDR1 SGDLS, CDR2 YYNGEE. The CDR3 extends over 16 amino acids. With 4 bases clipped from V and 2 bases from J, the junction kept 10 bases outside the gene matches. The DNA for the CDR3 is TGTGCCAGCAGCCCCCCGGGGACAGGCCTAAACTATGGCTACACCTTC. This translates into CASSPPGTGLNYGYTF.

The gene calls are TRBV5-1 and TRBJ1-1; D ambiguous. The ends were cut back, 0 bases at V and 3 bases at J, with 33 bases in the middle. The germline CDR1 and CDR2 sequences are SGHRS and YFSETQ. The CDR3 loop spans 22 amino acids. CDR3 bases: TGCGCCAGCAGCTTGGCCTCCAGGCGGATTTCAATAGGGATGGGGTGGGACACTGAAGCTTTCTTT. It specifies CASSLASRRISIGMGWDTEAFF.

The chain is built from TRBV14 and TRBJ2-1, with 11 bases lining up with TRBD2. The CDR3 spans 22 residues. V lost 4 bases and J lost 6; bases outside the gene matches: 26. From germline, CDR1 is SGHDN and CDR2 FVKESK. CDR3 nucleotide sequence: TGTGCCAGCAGCCCTCCGGGACAACCAGGCGACCAACTAGCGGGGGCTCCCAATGAGCAGTTCTTC. Translating it yields CASSPPGQPGDQLAGAPNEQFF.

This clone was seen a few times. The chain combines TRBV30 with TRBJ1-1, with D perhaps TRBD1 (5 bases). In germline, CDR1 is GTSNPN, CDR2 SVGIG (reference sequence). The CDR3 has 14 residues. The V gene lost 0 bases and the J gene lost 0 bases, with 8 bases spanning the gap. The CDR3 sequence: CAWSVSGLNTEAFF. DNA of the CDR3: TGTGCCTGGAGTGTATCAGGGTTGAACACTGAAGCTTTCTTT.

This sequence joins TRBV7-2 and TRBJ2-2, with TRBD2 identical over 12 bases. V was pared by 4 bases and J by 6 bases, with 6 bases of the junction left unmatched. Germline V lookup: CDR1 SGHTA, CDR2 FQGNSA. The CDR3 extends over 16 amino acids. CDR3 residues: CASSSRLAGVAGELFF. The CDR3 DNA is TGTGCCAGCAGCTCAAGACTAGCGGGAGTGGCCGGGGAGCTGTTTTTT.

The chain joins TRBV19 to TRBJ1-2, with a tentative D call TRBD1 (5 bases). Germline V gene sequence: CDR1 LNHDA, CDR2 SQIVND (reference sequence). This CDR3 region has 12 residues. With 3 bases removed from V and 6 bases from J, the gap between germline ends came to 8 bases. As DNA, the CDR3 is TGTGCCAGTAGTATGTGGGACCATGGCTACACCTTC. Protein product: CASSMWDHGYTF. Using reference TRBV19 and TRBJ1-2 for the parts outside the CDR3, the full variable domain is DGGITQSPKYLFRKEGQNVTLSCEQNLNHDAMYWYRQDPGQGLRLIYYSQIVNDFQKGDIAEGYSVSREKKESFPLTVTSAQKNPTAFYLCASSMWDHGYTFGSGTRLTVV.

This clone was counted between two and nine times. This chain uses TRBV27 with TRBJ1-2, with TRBD1 matching over 9 bases. Germline CDR1 reads MNHEY; CDR2 reads SMNVEV (reference sequence). J was trimmed by 5 bases and V by 5 bases; bases with no gene match: 12. This CDR3 comprises 16 residues. In DNA form, the CDR3 reads TGTGCCAGCAGTCCTTCCTTAGGGGACAGGGTTTATGGCTACACCTTC. Protein sequence: CASSPSLGDRVYGYTF.